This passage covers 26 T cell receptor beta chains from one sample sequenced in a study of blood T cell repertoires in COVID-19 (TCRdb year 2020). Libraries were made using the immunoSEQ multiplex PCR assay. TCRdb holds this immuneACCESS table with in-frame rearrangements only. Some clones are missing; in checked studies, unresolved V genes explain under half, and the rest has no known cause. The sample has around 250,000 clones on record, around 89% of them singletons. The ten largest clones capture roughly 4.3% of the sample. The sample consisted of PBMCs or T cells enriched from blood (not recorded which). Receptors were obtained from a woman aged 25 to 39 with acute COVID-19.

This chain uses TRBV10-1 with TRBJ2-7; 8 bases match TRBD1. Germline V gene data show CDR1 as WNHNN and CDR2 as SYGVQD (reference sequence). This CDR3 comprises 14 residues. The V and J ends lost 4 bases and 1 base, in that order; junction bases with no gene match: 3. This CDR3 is CASSARDRSYEQYF. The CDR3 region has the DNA TGCGCCAGCAGTGCCCGGGACAGGTCCTACGAGCAGTACTTC.

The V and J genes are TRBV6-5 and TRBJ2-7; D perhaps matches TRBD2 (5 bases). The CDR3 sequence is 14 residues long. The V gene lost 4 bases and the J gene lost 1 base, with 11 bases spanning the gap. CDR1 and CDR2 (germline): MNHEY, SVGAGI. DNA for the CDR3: TGTGCCAGCAGTTTGAGCTCGGGGTCCTACGAGCAGTACTTC. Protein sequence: CASSLSSGSYEQYF.

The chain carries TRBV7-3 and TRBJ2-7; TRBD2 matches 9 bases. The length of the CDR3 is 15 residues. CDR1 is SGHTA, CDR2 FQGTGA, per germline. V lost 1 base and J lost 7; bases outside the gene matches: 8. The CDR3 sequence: CASSLNAGGPGEQYF. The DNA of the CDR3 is TGTGCCAGCAGCTTAAATGCGGGAGGGCCCGGAGAGCAGTACTTC.

The CDR3 loop reads CASSPGTSVRGEQFF. CDR3 bases: TGTGCCAGCAGCCCCGGGACTAGCGTGAGGGGTGAGCAGTTCTTC. V and J are TRBV7-2 and TRBJ2-1; 10 nucleotides line up with TRBD2. The ends lost 5 bases at V and 9 bases at J; junction bases unmatched: 10. Looked up from germline, CDR1 is SGHTA and CDR2 is FQGNSA. CDR3 length: 15 amino acids.

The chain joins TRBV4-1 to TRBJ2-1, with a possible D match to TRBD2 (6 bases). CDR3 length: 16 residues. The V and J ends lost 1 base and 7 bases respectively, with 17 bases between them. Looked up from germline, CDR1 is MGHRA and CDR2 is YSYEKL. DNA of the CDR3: TGCGCCAGCAGCCAAGTAATTAGCGGAGCGAATAATGAGCAGTTCTTC. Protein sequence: CASSQVISGANNEQFF.

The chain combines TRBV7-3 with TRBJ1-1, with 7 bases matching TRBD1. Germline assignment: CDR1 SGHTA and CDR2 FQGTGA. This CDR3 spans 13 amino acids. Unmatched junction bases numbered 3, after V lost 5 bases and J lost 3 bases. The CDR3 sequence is CASSVQGDTEAFF. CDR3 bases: TGTGCCAGCAGCGTGCAGGGGGACACTGAAGCTTTCTTT.

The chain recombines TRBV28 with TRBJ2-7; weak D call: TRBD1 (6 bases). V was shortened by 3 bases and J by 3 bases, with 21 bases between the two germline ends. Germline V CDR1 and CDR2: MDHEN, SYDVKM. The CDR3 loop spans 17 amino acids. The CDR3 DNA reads TGTGCCAGCAGTTTGGCCCGCGAAGGACAGAGTATCTACGAGCAGTACTTC. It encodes CASSLAREGQSIYEQYF.

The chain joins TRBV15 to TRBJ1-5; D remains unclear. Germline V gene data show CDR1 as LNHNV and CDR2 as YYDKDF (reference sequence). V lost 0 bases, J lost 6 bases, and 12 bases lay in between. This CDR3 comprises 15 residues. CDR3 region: CATSRETSRGQPQHF. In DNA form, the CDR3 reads TGTGCCACCAGCAGAGAAACCTCCCGAGGTCAGCCCCAGCATTTT.

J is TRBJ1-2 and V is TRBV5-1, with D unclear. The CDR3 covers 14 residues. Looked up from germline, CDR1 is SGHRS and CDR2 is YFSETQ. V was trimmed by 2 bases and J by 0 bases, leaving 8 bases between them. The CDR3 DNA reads TGCGCCAGCAGCTTCGACATCGCTAACTATGGCTACACCTTC. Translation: CASSFDIANYGYTF.

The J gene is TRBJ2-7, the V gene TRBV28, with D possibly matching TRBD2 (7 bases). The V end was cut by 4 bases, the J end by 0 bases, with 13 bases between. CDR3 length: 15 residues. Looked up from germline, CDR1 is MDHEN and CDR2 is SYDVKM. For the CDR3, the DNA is TGTGCCAGCAGTTCGGGGGGCGGGAGCTCCTACGAGCAGTACTTC. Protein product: CASSSGGGSSYEQYF.

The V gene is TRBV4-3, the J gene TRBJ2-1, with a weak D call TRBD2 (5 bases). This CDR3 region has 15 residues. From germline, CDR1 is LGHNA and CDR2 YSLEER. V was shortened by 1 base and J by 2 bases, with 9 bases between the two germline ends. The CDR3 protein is CASSQGSGPYNEQFF. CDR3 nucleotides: TGCGCCAGCAGCCAAGGGAGCGGCCCCTACAATGAGCAGTTCTTC.

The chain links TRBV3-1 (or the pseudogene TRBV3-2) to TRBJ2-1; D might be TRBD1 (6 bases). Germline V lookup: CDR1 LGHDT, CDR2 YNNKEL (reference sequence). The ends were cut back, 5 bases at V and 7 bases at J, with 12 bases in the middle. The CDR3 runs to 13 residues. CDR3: CASSDPQGNEQFF. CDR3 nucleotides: TGTGCCAGCAGCGACCCCCAGGGGAATGAGCAGTTCTTC.

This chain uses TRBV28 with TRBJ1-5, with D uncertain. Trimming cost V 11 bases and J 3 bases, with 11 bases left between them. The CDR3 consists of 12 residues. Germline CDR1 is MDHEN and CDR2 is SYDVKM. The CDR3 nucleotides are TGTGCCGGAGGACGCACCAATCAGCCCCAGCATTTT. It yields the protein CAGGRTNQPQHF.

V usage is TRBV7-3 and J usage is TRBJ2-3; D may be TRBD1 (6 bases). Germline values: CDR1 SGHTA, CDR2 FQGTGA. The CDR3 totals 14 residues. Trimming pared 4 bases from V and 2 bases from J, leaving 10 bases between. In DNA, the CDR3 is TGTGCCAGCAGCTCCCAGGGGAACACAGATACGCAGTATTTT. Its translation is CASSSQGNTDTQYF.

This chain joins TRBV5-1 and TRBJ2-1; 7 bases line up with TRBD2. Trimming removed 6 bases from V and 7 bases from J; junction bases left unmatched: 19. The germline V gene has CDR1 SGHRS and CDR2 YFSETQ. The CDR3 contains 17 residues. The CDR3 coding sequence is TGCGCCAGCAACCACACGCTGCGGGCTAGCGGTTTTAATGAGCAGTTCTTC. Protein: CASNHTLRASGFNEQFF.

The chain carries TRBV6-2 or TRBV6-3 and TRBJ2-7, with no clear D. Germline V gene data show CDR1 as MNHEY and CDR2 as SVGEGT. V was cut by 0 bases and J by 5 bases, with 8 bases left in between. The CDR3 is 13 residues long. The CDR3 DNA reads TGTGCCAGCAGTTACTCCCTGGGCGACGAGCAGTACTTC. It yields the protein CASSYSLGDEQYF.

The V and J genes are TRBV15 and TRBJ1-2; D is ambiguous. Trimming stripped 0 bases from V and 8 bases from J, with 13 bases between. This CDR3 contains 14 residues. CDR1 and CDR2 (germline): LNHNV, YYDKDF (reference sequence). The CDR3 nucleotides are TGTGCCACCAGCAGAGATAGCCCCGTCGGCGGCTACACCTTC. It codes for CATSRDSPVGGYTF.

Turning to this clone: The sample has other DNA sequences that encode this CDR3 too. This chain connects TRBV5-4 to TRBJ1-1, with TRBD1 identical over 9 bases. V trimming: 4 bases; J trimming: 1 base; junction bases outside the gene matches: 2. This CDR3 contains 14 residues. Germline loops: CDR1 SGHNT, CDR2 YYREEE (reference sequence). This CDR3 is CASSRGQGNTEAFF. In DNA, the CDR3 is TGTGCCAGCAGCAGGGGACAGGGGAACACTGAAGCTTTCTTT.

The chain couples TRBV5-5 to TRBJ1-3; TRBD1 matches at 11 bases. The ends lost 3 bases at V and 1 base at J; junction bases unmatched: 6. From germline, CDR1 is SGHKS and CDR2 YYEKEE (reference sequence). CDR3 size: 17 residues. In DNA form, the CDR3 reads TGTGCCAGCAGCTGGAAGGGACAGGGGGTTTCTGGAAACACCATATATTTT. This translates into CASSWKGQGVSGNTIYF.

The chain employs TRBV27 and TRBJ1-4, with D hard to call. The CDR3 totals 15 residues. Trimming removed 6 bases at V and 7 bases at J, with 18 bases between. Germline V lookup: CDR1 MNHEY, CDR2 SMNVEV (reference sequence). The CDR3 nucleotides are TGTGCCAGCAGCCCCGGAGCGTATAACGTTGAAAAACTGTTTTTT. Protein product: CASSPGAYNVEKLFF.

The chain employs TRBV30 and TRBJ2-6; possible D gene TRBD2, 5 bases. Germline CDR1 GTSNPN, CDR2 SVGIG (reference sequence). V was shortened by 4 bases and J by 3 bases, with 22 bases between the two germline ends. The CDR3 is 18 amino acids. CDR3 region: CAWKSGRKVTYGANVLTF. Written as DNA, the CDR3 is TGTGCCTGGAAATCTGGGAGAAAGGTAACTTATGGGGCCAACGTCCTGACTTTC.

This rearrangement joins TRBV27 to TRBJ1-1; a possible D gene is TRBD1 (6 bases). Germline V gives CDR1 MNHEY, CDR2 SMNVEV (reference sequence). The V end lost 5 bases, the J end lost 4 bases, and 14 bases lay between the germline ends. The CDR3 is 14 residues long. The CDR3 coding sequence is TGTGCCAGCAGTCCGACCGGACAGAGCACTGAAGCTTTCTTT. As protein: CASSPTGQSTEAFF.

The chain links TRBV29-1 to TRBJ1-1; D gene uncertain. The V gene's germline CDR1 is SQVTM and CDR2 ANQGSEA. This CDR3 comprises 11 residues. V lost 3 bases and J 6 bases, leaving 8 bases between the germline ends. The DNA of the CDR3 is TGCAGCGTTGACAACGCGGCTGAAGCTTTCTTT. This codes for CSVDNAAEAFF.

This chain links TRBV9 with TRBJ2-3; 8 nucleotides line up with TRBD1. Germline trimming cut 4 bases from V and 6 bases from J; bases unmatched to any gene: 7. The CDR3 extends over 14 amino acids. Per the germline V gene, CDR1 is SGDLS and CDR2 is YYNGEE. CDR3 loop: CASSPGRGLDTQYF. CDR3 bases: TGTGCCAGCAGCCCGGGCAGGGGGCTTGATACGCAGTATTTT.

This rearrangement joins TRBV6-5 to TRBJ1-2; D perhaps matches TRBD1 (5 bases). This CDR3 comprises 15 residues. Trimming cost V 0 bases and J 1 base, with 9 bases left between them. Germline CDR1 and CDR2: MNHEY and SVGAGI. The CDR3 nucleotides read TGTGCCAGCAGTTACTCCCGACAGCTTAACTATGGCTACACCTTC. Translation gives CASSYSRQLNYGYTF.

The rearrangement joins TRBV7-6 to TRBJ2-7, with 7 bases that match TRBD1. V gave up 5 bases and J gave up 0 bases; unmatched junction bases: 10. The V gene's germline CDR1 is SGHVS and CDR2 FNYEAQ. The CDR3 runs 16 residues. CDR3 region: CASSPGRRTGSYEQYF. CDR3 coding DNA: TGTGCCAGCAGCCCAGGTCGCAGGACAGGCTCCTACGAGCAGTACTTC.